This TCR beta chain stems from a study of shared clonotypes between healthy human individuals. Study-level findings and limits: Compared with clonotypes that all four donors shared, non-shared clonotypes had lower generation probabilities. The study found about 4.6% of naive CD4 clonotypes shared across a few donors. Generally, naive subsets (rather than memory subsets) showed larger estimated richness.

With respect to this clone: Antigen specificity is unknown.

The CDR3 consists of 15 residues. The V and J ends lost 2 bases and 0 bases, in that order; junction bases with no gene match: 3. CDR1 is SGHTA, CDR2 FQGNSA, per germline. TCRdb's table, derived via immunoSEQ multiplex PCR, lists solely in-frame clones and lacks some. The table shows some 240,000 clones, with under 80% occurring only once. Sequencing was carried out using memory CD4+ T cells sorted from blood. Subset of the sample: CD45RA-negative fraction. The chain employs TRBV7-2 and TRBJ2-7; 8 bases match TRBD1. This receptor was identified in a man aged 30-40 years in good health. The CDR3 nucleotides are TGTGCCAGCAGCTTAAGACAGGGGTCCTCCTACGAGCAGTACTTC. Translating gives CASSLRQGSSYEQYF.